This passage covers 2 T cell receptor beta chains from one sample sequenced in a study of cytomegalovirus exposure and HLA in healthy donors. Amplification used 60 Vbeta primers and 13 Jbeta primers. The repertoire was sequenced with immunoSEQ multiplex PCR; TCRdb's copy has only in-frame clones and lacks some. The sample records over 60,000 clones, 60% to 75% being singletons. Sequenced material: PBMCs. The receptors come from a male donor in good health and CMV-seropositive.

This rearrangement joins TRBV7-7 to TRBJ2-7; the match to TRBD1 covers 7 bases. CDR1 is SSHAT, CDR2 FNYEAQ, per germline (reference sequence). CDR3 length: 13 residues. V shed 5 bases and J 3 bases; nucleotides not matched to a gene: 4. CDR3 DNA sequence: TGTGCCAGCAGCATCGACAGGGACTACGAGCAGTACTTC. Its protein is CASSIDRDYEQYF.

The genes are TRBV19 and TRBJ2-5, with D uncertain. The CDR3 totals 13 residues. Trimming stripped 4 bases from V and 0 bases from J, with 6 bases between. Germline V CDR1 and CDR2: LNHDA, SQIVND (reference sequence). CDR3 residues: CASSNQYQETQYF. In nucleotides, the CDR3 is TGTGCCAGTAGTAATCAGTACCAAGAGACCCAGTACTTC.